This T cell receptor beta chain was recovered during a study of blood T cell repertoires in COVID-19. Sequencing used immunoSEQ multiplex PCR; TCRdb keeps in-frame clones, though not all of them. The sample shows roughly 33,000 clones, just over 85% of them seen only once. Trimming shortened V by 5 bases and J by 1 base, and 6 bases separated the two germline ends. Germline CDR1 and CDR2: SGHVS and FQNEAQ. There are 13 residues in the CDR3. The chain recombines TRBV7-8 with TRBJ1-5; no clear D gene. This clonotype originated in a human donor in a cohort sampled during active COVID-19. Material: peripheral blood. CDR3 loop: CASSQHSNQPQHF. CDR3 nucleotides: TGTGCCAGCAGCCAGCACAGCAATCAGCCCCAGCATTTT.